This T cell receptor (beta chain) was captured by sequencing in a study of CD8+ T cells in alopecia areata. Whole-study context: Scoring of treated patients' severity used the percentage of affected scalp area.

Details on this clone: Its antigen remains unidentified.

Germline CDR1 SQVTM, CDR2 ANQGSEA. V shed 2 bases, J shed 3 bases, and the junction held 1 base outside the gene matches. The CDR3 has 12 amino acids. Isolated RNA was reverse transcribed into cDNA used as the sequencing template. Assay used: immunoSEQ multiplex PCR; TCRdb lists only in-frame clones, some missing. The profile shows some 200,000 clones, about 57% of them singletons. Treatment: oral pan-JAK inhibitor, 5-10 mg twice daily. Study-wide findings and caveats: Persistence of many expanded lesional clones was seen in scalp and blood during tofacitinib.

The sequence was obtained from a human donor with alopecia areata. The chain joins TRBV29-1 to TRBJ2-7, with 7 positions matching TRBD1. This specimen consisted of CD4+ T cells sorted from blood, obtained at week 4, from a patient treated with tofacitinib. CDR3 DNA: TGCAGCGTTGAACGGGACAGCTACGAGCAGTACTTC. Translating gives CSVERDSYEQYF.